The 12 T cell receptor beta chains below all came from one sample that was sequenced in a study of blood T cell repertoires in COVID-19. The method was immunoSEQ multiplex PCR; TCRdb's version includes in-frame clones alone and lacks a portion of them. Among about 320,000 clones listed, roughly 85% were seen once. The material sequenced was PBMCs or T cells enriched from blood (not recorded which). Every receptor here comes from a woman aged 25 to 45 who had been exposed to COVID-19.

The CDR3 nucleotides are TGCGCCAGCACCACTGTGGCTAGCGGCTACAATGAGCAGTTCTTC. Translation gives CASTTVASGYNEQFF. This sequence joins TRBV5-1 and TRBJ2-1, with TRBD2 matching over 7 bases. The trim removed 6 bases at V and 3 bases at J, leaving 9 bases unmatched. This CDR3 contains 15 residues. Germline CDR1 reads SGHRS; CDR2 reads YFSETQ. Full variable domain (outside the CDR3, taken from reference TRBV5-1 and TRBJ2-1): KAGVTQTPRYLIKTRGQQVTLSCSPISGHRSVSWYQQTPGQGLQFLFEYFSETQRNKGNFPGRFSGRQFSNSRSEMNVSTLELGDSALYLCASTTVASGYNEQFFGPGTRLTVL.

This clone qualifies as medium-sized. J is TRBJ1-5 and V is TRBV2; TRBD1 might be the D (6 bases). Trimming cost V 4 bases and J 7 bases, with 14 bases left between them. The CDR3 is 14 residues long. Germline V CDR1 and CDR2: SNHLY, FYNNEI. CDR3 loop: CASSVQGGGQPQHF. The CDR3 DNA reads as TGTGCCAGCAGTGTGCAAGGGGGTGGACAGCCCCAGCATTTT.

The chain couples TRBV7-8 to TRBJ1-2; the match to TRBD1 covers 8 bases. Looked up from germline, CDR1 is SGHVS and CDR2 is FQNEAQ. The CDR3 spans 15 residues. The V gene end was trimmed by 3 bases and the J gene end by 8 bases; junction bases not matched to a gene: 11. CDR3 in DNA: TGTGCCAGCAGCTTGGAGCCTCAGGGGGCGAGAGGCTACACCTTC. It is translated as CASSLEPQGARGYTF. Based on the CDR3 plus reference TRBV7-8 and TRBJ1-2, the full variable domain is GAGVSQSPRYKVAKRGQDVALRCDPISGHVSLFWYQQALGQGPEFLTYFQNEAQLDKSGLPSDRFFAERPEGSVSTLKIQRTQQEDSAVYLCASSLEPQGARGYTFGSGTRLTVV.

The J gene is TRBJ2-7, the V gene TRBV6-5; D not certain. The germline CDR1 and CDR2 sequences are MNHEY and SVGAGI. Trimming removed 6 bases at V and 0 bases at J, with 15 bases between. The CDR3 sequence is 15 residues long. The DNA for the CDR3 is TGTGCCAGCAGCCGCCGACCTACTAACTCCTACGAGCAGTACTTC. It encodes CASSRRPTNSYEQYF.

V usage is TRBV4-3 and J usage is TRBJ2-7; the D is unclear. From germline, CDR1 is LGHNA and CDR2 YSLEER. The CDR3 is made up of 13 amino acids. V lost 1 base, J lost 4 bases, and 8 bases lay in between. Written as DNA, the CDR3 is TGCGCCAGCAGCCAAGGGGTAGCTTACGAGCAGTACTTC. Residues: CASSQGVAYEQYF.

This clone was counted many times. J is TRBJ2-1 and V is TRBV24-1; 7 bases agree with TRBD1. The CDR3 has 16 amino acids. Germline V lookup: CDR1 KGHDR, CDR2 SFDVKD. The ends lost 4 bases at V and 2 bases at J; junction bases unmatched: 7. The CDR3 DNA is TGTGCCACCAGTGACCCCGCTAGGGGGCCCTACAATGAGCAGTTCTTC. It translates to CATSDPARGPYNEQFF.

The chain is built from TRBV12-3 or TRBV12-4 and TRBJ1-2, with 8 bases aligning to TRBD1. V shed 11 bases and J 5 bases; nucleotides not matched to a gene: 10. The CDR3 loop spans 13 amino acids. The CDR3: CACSGQGPYGYTF. CDR3 bases: TGTGCCTGCTCCGGACAGGGCCCTTATGGCTACACCTTC.

This rearrangement joins TRBV11-2 to TRBJ2-2, with D possibly TRBD2 on 6 matching bases. Germline loops: CDR1 SGHAT, CDR2 FQNNGV. The CDR3 contains 15 residues. Trimming took 5 bases from V and 4 from J, leaving 14 bases between them. CDR3 nucleotide sequence: TGTGCCAGCAGCGCGGGACCCCTTCGCACCGGGGAGCTGTTTTTT. This sequence encodes CASSAGPLRTGELFF. The full variable domain, rest sourced from reference TRBV11-2 and TRBJ2-2, is EAGVAQSPRYKIIEKRQSVAFWCNPISGHATLYWYQQILGQGPKLLIQFQNNGVVDDSQLPKDRFSAERLKGVDSTLKIQPAKLEDSAVYLCASSAGPLRTGELFFGEGSRLTVL.

This clone was counted once. The chain has TRBV14 and TRBJ1-2, with D possibly being TRBD1 (5 bases). The CDR3 spans 15 residues. Trimming shortened V by 0 bases and J by 4 bases, and 12 bases separated the two germline ends. CDR1 and CDR2 (germline): SGHDN, FVKESK. The CDR3 DNA is TGTGCCAGCAGCCAAGATCAGGGCACCGTCTATGGCTACACCTTC. Its translation is CASSQDQGTVYGYTF.

The CDR3 loop is CAISAQGGSYEQYF. The CDR3 bases are TGTGCCATCAGCGCGCAAGGGGGCTCCTACGAGCAGTACTTC. The rearrangement uses TRBV10-3 and TRBJ2-7, with a weak D call TRBD1 (6 bases). CDR3 length: 14 amino acids. Trimming removed 6 bases from V and 0 bases from J, with 12 bases in between. Germline CDR1 is ENHRY and CDR2 is SYGVKD.

The chain carries TRBV28 and TRBJ1-2; TRBD1 is a possible D gene (5 bases). The CDR3 runs to 15 residues. Germline V gene sequence: CDR1 MDHEN, CDR2 SYDVKM. With 1 base removed from V and 2 bases from J, the gap between germline ends came to 11 bases. The CDR3 loop reads CASSLSGGGNYGYTF. CDR3 bases: TGTGCCAGCAGTTTATCGGGGGGAGGGAACTATGGCTACACCTTC.

This clone has a single count. The chain joins TRBV3-1 (or the pseudogene TRBV3-2) to TRBJ1-1; 9 bases are shared with TRBD1. This CDR3 is built from 14 residues. Looked up from germline, CDR1 is LGHDT and CDR2 is YNNKEL (reference sequence). The V gene end was trimmed by 2 bases and the J gene end by 4 bases; junction bases not matched to a gene: 2. This CDR3 is CASSQQTGGTEAFF. The CDR3 DNA follows: TGTGCCAGCAGCCAACAGACAGGGGGCACTGAAGCTTTCTTT.